The present T cell receptor beta chain was sequenced within a study of blood T cell repertoires in COVID-19. Study details: T cells, B-cell-depleted T cells, or PBMCs provided the cDNA or gDNA that served as material.

Germline CDR1 and CDR2: SGHRS and YFSETQ. V shed 4 bases and J 6 bases; nucleotides not matched to a gene: 10. The CDR3 is made up of 16 amino acids. Some clones are missing from TCRdb's copy, which holds only in-frame ones; the method was immunoSEQ multiplex PCR. The repertoire holds roughly 260,000 clones, with roughly 84% as singletons. The sequenced sample was peripheral blood. The source of this sequence is a middle-aged woman with active or convalescent COVID-19. V usage is TRBV5-1 and J usage is TRBJ2-2, with TRBD1 matching 9 bases. Here the CDR3 DNA reads TGCGCCAGCAGCCCGCCGGGACAGGGTGGGGCCGGGGAGCTGTTTTTT. It is translated as CASSPPGQGGAGELFF.